Below are 29 T cell receptor beta chains sequenced from a single sample in a study of shared clonotypes between healthy human individuals. CD45RO-negative, CCR7-selected cells formed the naive CD8 fraction, which excluded terminally differentiated effector memory CD45RA+ cells. Here immunoSEQ multiplex PCR was the method, and the copy in TCRdb shows in-frame clones only, minus some. Of about 2.2 million clones in the sample, about 92% were seen once. The sequenced sample was naive CD8+ T cells from PBMCs. All receptors come from a man aged 18 to 30 in good health. Some clones in this sample may be carry-over from other donors' samples.

The chain combines TRBV15 with TRBJ1-2; D possibly corresponds to TRBD1 (5 bases). CDR1 and CDR2 from the germline V gene are LNHNV and YYDKDF (reference sequence). V was cut by 0 bases and J by 8 bases, with 16 bases left in between. CDR3 length: 15 amino acids. CDR3 in amino acids: CATSRDLVGTYGYTF. In DNA, the CDR3 is TGTGCCACCAGCAGAGATCTAGTCGGGACTTACGGCTACACCTTC.

The chain links TRBV14 to TRBJ2-7, with TRBD2 as a possible D gene (5 bases). The length of the CDR3 is 12 residues. Trimming removed 2 bases at V and 5 bases at J, with 7 bases between. Germline V lookup: CDR1 SGHDN, CDR2 FVKESK. CDR3 amino acids: CASSQRTDEQYF. The CDR3, as DNA: TGTGCCAGCAGCCAACGGACTGACGAGCAGTACTTC. Complete variable domain (other parts from reference TRBV14 and TRBJ2-7): EAGVTQFPSHSVIEKGQTVTLRCDPISGHDNLYWYRRVMGKEIKFLLHFVKESKQDESGMPNNRFLAERTGGTYSTLKVQPAELEDSGVYFCASSQRTDEQYFGPGTRLTVT.

In DNA, the CDR3 is TGCGCCAGCAGCCAAGACCTCTACGTAGGCGAGCAGTACTTC. Amino acid sequence: CASSQDLYVGEQYF. The chain employs TRBV4-1 and TRBJ2-7; D remains unclear. CDR1 is MGHRA, CDR2 YSYEKL, per germline. The CDR3 runs to 14 residues. V dropped 0 bases and J dropped 6 bases, with 12 bases sitting between them.

The V call is TRBV5-1, the J call TRBJ1-1, with 12 bases matching TRBD1. The CDR3 covers 17 residues. Germline CDR1 and CDR2: SGHRS and YFSETQ. Unmatched junction bases numbered 7, after V lost 0 bases and J lost 4 bases. For the CDR3, the DNA is TGCGCCAGCAGCTTGGAAGGGACAGGGGGCCGGGGCACTGAAGCTTTCTTT. This sequence encodes CASSLEGTGGRGTEAFF.

The gene calls are TRBV18 and TRBJ2-7, with TRBD1 matching over 7 bases. Trimming removed 3 bases from V and 4 bases from J; junction bases left unmatched: 3. The CDR3 sequence is 13 residues long. Germline V gene lookup returns CDR1 KGHSH and CDR2 LQKENI. CDR3 residues: CASSPPTGYEQYF. The DNA for the CDR3 is TGTGCCAGCTCACCGCCGACAGGGTACGAGCAGTACTTC. The full variable domain, in which reference TRBV18 and TRBJ2-7 provide the parts outside the CDR3, is NAGVMQNPRHLVRRRGQEARLRCSPMKGHSHVYWYRQLPEEGLKFMVYLQKENIIDESGMPKERFSAEFPKEGPSILRIQQVVRGDSAAYFCASSPPTGYEQYFGPGTRLTVT.

The chain uses TRBV27 and TRBJ2-1; 10 nucleotides agree with TRBD2. Germline V gene sequence: CDR1 MNHEY, CDR2 SMNVEV (reference sequence). CDR3 length equals 15 residues. The J segment lost 4 bases and the V segment lost 3 bases, leaving 3 bases of the junction unmatched. The CDR3 region is CASSFGLAEYNEQFF. The CDR3 coding sequence is TGTGCCAGCAGTTTCGGACTAGCGGAGTACAATGAGCAGTTCTTC.

The chain combines TRBV7-9 with TRBJ1-2; D ambiguous. The V gene's germline CDR1 is SEHNR and CDR2 FQNEAQ (reference sequence). The V and J ends lost 2 bases and 6 bases respectively, with 10 bases between them. This CDR3 has 13 amino acids. Here the CDR3 DNA reads TGTGCCAGCAGCTTAAAAACAGAGAATGGCTACACCTTC. It is translated as CASSLKTENGYTF.

The chain carries TRBV14 and TRBJ2-7; 8 nucleotides match TRBD2. Germline loops: CDR1 SGHDN, CDR2 FVKESK. V was clipped by 2 bases and J by 0 bases; unmatched bases: 12. The CDR3 contains 18 residues. In nucleotides, the CDR3 is TGTGCCAGCAGCCAATATTTTACTAGCGGACCGAGCTCCTACGAGCAGTACTTC. Protein sequence: CASSQYFTSGPSSYEQYF. Filled out from reference TRBV14 and TRBJ2-7, the complete variable domain reads EAGVTQFPSHSVIEKGQTVTLRCDPISGHDNLYWYRRVMGKEIKFLLHFVKESKQDESGMPNNRFLAERTGGTYSTLKVQPAELEDSGVYFCASSQYFTSGPSSYEQYFGPGTRLTVT.

This clone occurred a few times. This chain uses TRBV9 with TRBJ2-1; 9 positions agree with TRBD1. Looked up from germline, CDR1 is SGDLS and CDR2 is YYNGEE. This CDR3 region has 17 residues. V trimming: 2 bases; J trimming: 6 bases; junction bases outside the gene matches: 12. Written as DNA, the CDR3 is TGTGCCAGCAGCGTGAGGGGACAGGGACCCTTTGTCAATGAGCAGTTCTTC. This codes for CASSVRGQGPFVNEQFF.

Remarks on this clone: Other DNA sequences in this specimen translate into the identical CDR3. The V gene is TRBV9, the J gene TRBJ1-1, with 7 bases fitting TRBD1. The CDR3 has 14 amino acids. V lost 2 bases, J lost 1 base, and 2 bases stayed unmatched. Per the germline V gene, CDR1 is SGDLS and CDR2 is YYNGEE. The chain's CDR3 is CASSVRTGNTEAFF. In DNA, the CDR3 is TGTGCCAGCAGCGTGCGGACAGGGAACACTGAAGCTTTCTTT.

The chain is built from TRBV11-3 and TRBJ1-2; no reliable D call. Between the trimmed V and J ends, which lost 3 bases and 5 bases, there was a span of 16 bases. Germline CDR1 reads SGHNT; CDR2 reads YENEEA. The CDR3 contains 15 residues. CDR3 in amino acids: CASSFRAPGLYGYTF. CDR3 DNA sequence: TGTGCCAGCAGCTTCCGGGCCCCCGGCCTATATGGCTACACCTTC. Full variable domain (remainder filled in from reference TRBV11-3 and TRBJ1-2): EAGVVQSPRYKIIEKKQPVAFWCNPISGHNTLYWYLQNLGQGPELLIRYENEEAVDDSQLPKDRFSAERLKGVDSTLKIQPAELGDSAVYLCASSFRAPGLYGYTFGSGTRLTVV.

This clone was counted a few times. The chain is built from TRBV7-8 and TRBJ1-5, with a tentative D call TRBD1 (5 bases). Trimming removed 2 bases at V and 2 bases at J, with 13 bases between. The CDR3 extends over 16 amino acids. Germline CDR1 reads SGHVS; CDR2 reads FQNEAQ. The CDR3 protein is CASSLWDWEGNQPQHF. CDR3 nucleotides: TGTGCCAGCAGCTTATGGGACTGGGAGGGCAATCAGCCCCAGCATTTT.

V gene TRBV6-6 combines with J gene TRBJ1-3; D unclear. CDR3 length equals 14 residues. Trimming left V 8 bases short and J 0 bases short, with 11 bases between. Germline V gene data show CDR1 as MNHNY and CDR2 as SVGAGI (reference sequence). Here the CDR3 DNA reads TGTGCCAGCGTGGGATCTCTCTCTGGAAACACCATATATTTT. Translation: CASVGSLSGNTIYF.

The V call is TRBV27, the J call TRBJ1-2; 7 bases agree with TRBD1. The germline gives CDR1 MNHEY, CDR2 SMNVEV (reference sequence). After removal of 3 bases from V and 2 bases from J, the junction contained 6 bases not matched to a gene. This CDR3 spans 15 amino acids. CDR3 DNA: TGTGCCAGCAGTTTTAGAGGGGGCATCAACTATGGCTACACCTTC. This sequence encodes CASSFRGGINYGYTF.

The chain is built from TRBV5-4 and TRBJ2-7, with unresolved D. CDR3 length equals 15 residues. Per the germline V gene, CDR1 is SGHNT and CDR2 is YYREEE (reference sequence). The ends were cut back, 3 bases at V and 3 bases at J, with 16 bases in the middle. The CDR3 DNA follows: TGTGCCAGCAGCTCTATCGGCCCCTTGGGCTACGAGCAGTACTTC. This codes for CASSSIGPLGYEQYF.

The rearrangement uses TRBV2 and TRBJ2-3, with 7 bases that match TRBD1. The germline V gene encodes CDR1 SNHLY and CDR2 FYNNEI. This CDR3 is 13 amino acids long. DNA of the CDR3: TGTTCGACGAACAGGGGATACACAGATACGCAGTATTTT. This gives the protein CSTNRGYTDTQYF.

The V gene is TRBV27, the J gene TRBJ1-5; TRBD1 aligns across 9 bases. V lost 6 bases, J lost 7 bases, and 13 bases stayed unmatched. In germline, CDR1 is MNHEY, CDR2 SMNVEV (reference sequence). The CDR3 is 16 amino acids. The DNA for the CDR3 is TGTGCCAGCAGAACAACCGGGACAGGGTCTTTGCAGCCCCAGCATTTT. This encodes CASRTTGTGSLQPQHF.

Here the CDR3 reads CASSLAREFFEQFF. The CDR3 DNA reads TGTGCCAGCAGCTTAGCGCGGGAATTTTTCGAGCAGTTCTTC. The gene calls are TRBV7-2 and TRBJ2-1, with D tentatively TRBD2 (6 bases). V was cut by 0 bases and J by 10 bases, with 13 bases left in between. The germline V gene has CDR1 SGHTA and CDR2 FQGNSA. CDR3 size: 14 residues.

The V and J genes are TRBV28 and TRBJ1-1; no reliable D call. The V end was cut by 2 bases, the J end by 5 bases, with 12 bases between. This CDR3 contains 14 residues. CDR1 is MDHEN and CDR2 is SYDVKM in the germline V gene. In DNA, the CDR3 is TGTGCCAGCAGTTTAAGACACCTCGGGACTGAAGCTTTCTTT. It specifies CASSLRHLGTEAFF.

Comment on this clone: Other DNA sequences of this sample code for an identical CDR3. The rearrangement links TRBV6-1 to TRBJ2-7, with no clear D. With 2 bases removed from V and 1 base from J, the gap between germline ends came to 6 bases. CDR3 length: 13 residues. Germline V lookup: CDR1 MNHNS, CDR2 SASEGT. The CDR3 nucleotides read TGTGCCAGCAGTGAATGGGTATCCTACGAGCAGTACTTC. It encodes CASSEWVSYEQYF.

A single count supports this clone. The J gene is TRBJ1-2, the V gene TRBV28; D unresolved. Germline loops: CDR1 MDHEN, CDR2 SYDVKM. Between the trimmed V and J ends, which lost 5 bases and 1 base, there was a span of 8 bases. The CDR3 loop spans 13 amino acids. The CDR3 sequence is CASSPLLNYGYTF. The CDR3 nucleotides are TGTGCCAGCAGTCCACTACTTAACTATGGCTACACCTTC.

This rearrangement joins TRBV5-4 to TRBJ2-5; 8 bases are a match to TRBD1. The V gene end was trimmed by 0 bases and the J gene end by 4 bases; junction bases not matched to a gene: 5. The CDR3 is 15 amino acids. Per germline, CDR1 SGHNT and CDR2 YYREEE (reference sequence). CDR3 coding DNA: TGTGCCAGCAGCTTGGCCTATACAGGGGGAGAGACCCAGTACTTC. Translating it yields CASSLAYTGGETQYF. Drawing the rest from reference TRBV5-4 and TRBJ2-5, the complete variable domain is ETGVTQSPTHLIKTRGQQVTLRCSSQSGHNTVSWYQQALGQGPQFIFQYYREEENGRGNFPPRFSGLQFPNYSSELNVNALELDDSALYLCASSLAYTGGETQYFGPGTRLLVL.

The genes are TRBV6-5 and TRBJ2-2, with D perhaps matching TRBD2 (5 bases). This CDR3 has 16 residues. Germline values: CDR1 MNHEY, CDR2 SVGAGI. The V end was cut by 0 bases, the J end by 6 bases, with 14 bases between. CDR3 in DNA: TGTGCCAGCAGTTACTCGGGAACGGGATGGCCCGGGGAGCTGTTTTTT. Its translation: CASSYSGTGWPGELFF.

The chain recombines TRBV4-2 with TRBJ2-5; TRBD1 matches at 7 bases. This CDR3 has 17 amino acids. V was pared by 4 bases and J by 5 bases, with 16 bases of the junction left unmatched. Germline V gene lookup returns CDR1 LGHNA and CDR2 YNFKEQ. CDR3 amino acids: CASSLEGARDWQETQYF. The CDR3 DNA sequence: TGTGCCAGCAGCCTAGAGGGGGCGCGAGATTGGCAGGAGACCCAGTACTTC.

CDR3 residues: CSVSPDRVTQYF. DNA for the CDR3: TGCAGCGTTTCACCGGACAGGGTGACGCAGTATTTT. The chain recombines TRBV29-1 with TRBJ2-3; 8 nucleotides match TRBD1. The germline V gene has CDR1 SQVTM and CDR2 ANQGSEA. V gave up 5 bases and J gave up 9 bases; unmatched junction bases: 7. This CDR3 comprises 12 residues.

In the case of this clone: This sample includes further DNA sequences coding for the same CDR3. The chain combines TRBV28 with TRBJ1-1; no clear D gene. Germline V CDR1 and CDR2: MDHEN, SYDVKM. CDR3 length: 12 residues. V was clipped by 1 base and J by 5 bases, with 5 bases between them. CDR3 nucleotides: TGTGCCAGCAGTTTATCACGGACTGAAGCTTTCTTT. Residues: CASSLSRTEAFF.

The chain joins TRBV27 to TRBJ1-1; D is unresolved. Trimming removed 4 bases from V and 1 base from J, with 13 bases in between. CDR1 is MNHEY, CDR2 SMNVEV, per germline (reference sequence). CDR3 length: 15 residues. The CDR3 is CASSWYAGQNTEAFF. The CDR3 DNA sequence: TGTGCCAGCAGTTGGTATGCGGGTCAGAACACTGAAGCTTTCTTT.

This chain joins TRBV19 and TRBJ1-1; D is perhaps TRBD1 (6 bases). Germline lookup yields CDR1 LNHDA and CDR2 SQIVND (reference sequence). The ends were cut back, 3 bases at V and 0 bases at J, with 17 bases in the middle. The CDR3 consists of 17 residues. The CDR3 DNA sequence: TGTGCCAGTAGTATTGGAATGTGGGGGGCGATGAACACTGAAGCTTTCTTT. Protein: CASSIGMWGAMNTEAFF.

A remark on this clone: In the same sample, other DNA sequences code for this CDR3. The rearrangement links TRBV29-1 to TRBJ2-5; the D gene is possibly TRBD1 (5 bases). Trimming cost V 5 bases and J 2 bases, with 9 bases left between them. The germline gives CDR1 SQVTM, CDR2 ANQGSEA. The CDR3 has 12 residues. CDR3 sequence reads: CSVLGQQETQYF. The DNA of the CDR3 is TGCAGCGTTCTAGGACAACAAGAGACCCAGTACTTC.